This T cell receptor beta chain originates from a study of graft-versus-host responses after intestinal transplantation. V was trimmed by 5 bases and J by 1 base, leaving 24 bases between them. The CDR3 covers 18 residues. Germline V gene sequence: CDR1 SGHNT, CDR2 YYREEE (reference sequence). Libraries were prepared by immunoSEQ multiplex PCR; TCRdb keeps only in-frame clonotypes and omits some of them. Altogether about 98,000 clones are present, 86% being singletons, with the ten largest covering 1.4% to 1.5%. The source of this sequence is a human patient who received an intestinal transplant, so some T cells may come from the graft donor. The sequenced sample was PBMCs, obtained 255 days after intestinal transplant. The chain is built from TRBV5-4 and TRBJ2-5; a weak D match, TRBD1 (7 bases). Here the CDR3 reads CASRQGGQPKILQETQYF. The DNA for the CDR3 is TGTGCCAGCAGGCAGGGGGGCCAGCCGAAGATCCTCCAAGAGACCCAGTACTTC. Variable domain in full (rest from reference TRBV5-4 and TRBJ2-5): ETGVTQSPTHLIKTRGQQVTLRCSSQSGHNTVSWYQQALGQGPQFIFQYYREEENGRGNFPPRFSGLQFPNYSSELNVNALELDDSALYLCASRQGGQPKILQETQYFGPGTRLLVL.